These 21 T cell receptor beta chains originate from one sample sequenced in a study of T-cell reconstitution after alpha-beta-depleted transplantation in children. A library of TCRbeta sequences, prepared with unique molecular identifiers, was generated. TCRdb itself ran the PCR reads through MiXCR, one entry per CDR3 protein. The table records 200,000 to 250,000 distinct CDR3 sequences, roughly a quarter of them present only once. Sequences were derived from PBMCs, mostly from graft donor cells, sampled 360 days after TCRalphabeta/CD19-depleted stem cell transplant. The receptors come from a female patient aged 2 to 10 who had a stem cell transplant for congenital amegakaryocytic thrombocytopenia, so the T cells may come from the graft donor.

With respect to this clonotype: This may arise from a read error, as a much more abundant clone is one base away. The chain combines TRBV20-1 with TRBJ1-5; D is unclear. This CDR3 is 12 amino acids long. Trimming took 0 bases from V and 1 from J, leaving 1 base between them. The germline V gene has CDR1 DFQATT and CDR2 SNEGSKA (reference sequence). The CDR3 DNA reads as TGCAGTGCTAGAGAGAGCAATCAGCCCCAGCATTTT. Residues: CSARESNQPQHF.

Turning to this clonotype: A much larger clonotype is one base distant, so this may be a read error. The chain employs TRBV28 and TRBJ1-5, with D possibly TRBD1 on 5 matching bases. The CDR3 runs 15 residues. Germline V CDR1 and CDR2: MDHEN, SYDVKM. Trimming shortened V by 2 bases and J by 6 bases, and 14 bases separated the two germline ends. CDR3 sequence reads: CASSLMRRGIQPQHF. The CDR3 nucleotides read TGTGCCAGCAGTTTAATGCGACGGGGCATTCAGCCCCAGCATTTT.

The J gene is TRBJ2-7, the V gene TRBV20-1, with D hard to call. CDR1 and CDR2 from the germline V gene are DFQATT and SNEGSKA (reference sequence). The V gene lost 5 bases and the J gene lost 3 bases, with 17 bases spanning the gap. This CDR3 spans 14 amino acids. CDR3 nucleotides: TGCAGTGCTCAGAGACGGCCAGGCCTCTACGAGCAGTACTTC. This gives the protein CSAQRRPGLYEQYF.

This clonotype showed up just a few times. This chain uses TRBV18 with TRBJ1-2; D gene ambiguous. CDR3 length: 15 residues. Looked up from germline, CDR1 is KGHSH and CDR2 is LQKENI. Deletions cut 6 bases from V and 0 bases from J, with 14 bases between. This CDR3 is CASSPRLNSNYGYTF. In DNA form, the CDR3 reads TGTGCCAGCTCCCCCCGACTAAATTCTAACTATGGCTACACCTTC.

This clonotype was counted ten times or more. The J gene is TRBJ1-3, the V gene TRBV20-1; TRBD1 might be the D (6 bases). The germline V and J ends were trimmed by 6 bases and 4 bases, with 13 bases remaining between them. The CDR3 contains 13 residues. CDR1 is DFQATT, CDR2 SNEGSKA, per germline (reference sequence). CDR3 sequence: CSAPTGAGNTIYF. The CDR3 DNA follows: TGCAGTGCGCCGACAGGAGCCGGAAACACCATATATTTT.

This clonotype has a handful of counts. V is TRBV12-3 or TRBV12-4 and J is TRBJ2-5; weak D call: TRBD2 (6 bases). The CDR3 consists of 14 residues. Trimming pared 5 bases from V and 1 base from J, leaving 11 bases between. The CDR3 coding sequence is TGTGCCAGCAGTCGGGGGACCTCCCAAGAGACCCAGTACTTC. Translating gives CASSRGTSQETQYF.

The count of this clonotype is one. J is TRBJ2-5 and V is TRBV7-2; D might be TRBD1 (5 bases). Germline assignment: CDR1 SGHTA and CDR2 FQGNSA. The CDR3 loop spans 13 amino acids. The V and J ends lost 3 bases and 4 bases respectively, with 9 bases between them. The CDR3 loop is CASSLDNRETQYF. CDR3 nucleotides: TGTGCCAGCAGCTTGGACAATCGAGAGACCCAGTACTTC.

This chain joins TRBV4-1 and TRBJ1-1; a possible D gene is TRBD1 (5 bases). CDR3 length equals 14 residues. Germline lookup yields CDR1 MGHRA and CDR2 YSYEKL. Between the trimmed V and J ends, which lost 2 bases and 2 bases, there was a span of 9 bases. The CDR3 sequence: CASSQTQVNTEAFF. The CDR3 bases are TGCGCCAGCAGCCAAACACAGGTAAACACTGAAGCTTTCTTT.

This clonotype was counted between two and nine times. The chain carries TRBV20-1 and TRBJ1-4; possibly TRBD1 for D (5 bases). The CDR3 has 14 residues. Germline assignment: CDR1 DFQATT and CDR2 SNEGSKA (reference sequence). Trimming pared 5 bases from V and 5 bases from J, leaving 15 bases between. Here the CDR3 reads CSASETGANEKLFF. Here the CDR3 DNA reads TGCAGTGCTTCCGAAACAGGAGCAAATGAAAAACTGTTTTTT.

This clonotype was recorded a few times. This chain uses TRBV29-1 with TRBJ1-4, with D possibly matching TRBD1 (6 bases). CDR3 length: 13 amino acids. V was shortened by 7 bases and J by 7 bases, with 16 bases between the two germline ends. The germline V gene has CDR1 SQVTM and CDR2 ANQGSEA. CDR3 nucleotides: TGCAGCGGAAGGGGGGGAGGTGGTGAAAAACTGTTTTTT. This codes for CSGRGGGGEKLFF.

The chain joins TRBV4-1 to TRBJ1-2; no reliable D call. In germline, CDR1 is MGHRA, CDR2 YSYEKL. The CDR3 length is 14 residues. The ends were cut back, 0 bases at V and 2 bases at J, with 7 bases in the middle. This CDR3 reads CASSQEGRNYGYTF. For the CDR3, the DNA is TGCGCCAGCAGCCAAGAGGGCAGGAACTATGGCTACACCTTC.

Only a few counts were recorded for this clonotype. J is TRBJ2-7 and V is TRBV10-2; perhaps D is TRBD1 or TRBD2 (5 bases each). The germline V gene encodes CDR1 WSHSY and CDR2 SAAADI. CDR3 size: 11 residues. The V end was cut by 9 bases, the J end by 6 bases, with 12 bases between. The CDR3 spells CASLGDLEQYF. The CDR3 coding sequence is TGCGCCAGTCTAGGGGACCTCGAGCAGTACTTC.

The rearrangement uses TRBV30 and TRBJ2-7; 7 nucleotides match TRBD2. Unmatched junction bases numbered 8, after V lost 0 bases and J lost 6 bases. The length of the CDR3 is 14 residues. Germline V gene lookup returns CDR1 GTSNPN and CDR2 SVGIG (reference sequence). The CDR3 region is CAWSVLTSRLEQYF. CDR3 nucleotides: TGTGCCTGGAGTGTATTGACTAGCCGTCTCGAGCAGTACTTC.

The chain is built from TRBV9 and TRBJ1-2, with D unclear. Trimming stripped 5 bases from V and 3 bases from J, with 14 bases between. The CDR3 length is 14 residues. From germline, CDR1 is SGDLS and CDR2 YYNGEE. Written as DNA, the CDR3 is TGTGCCAGCAGACCAACCGGAGGCGACTATGGCTACACCTTC. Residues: CASRPTGGDYGYTF. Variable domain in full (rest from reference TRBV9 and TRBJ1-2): DSGVTQTPKHLITATGQRVTLRCSPRSGDLSVYWYQQSLDQGLQFLIQYYNGEERAKGNILERFSAQQFPDLHSELNLSSLELGDSALYFCASRPTGGDYGYTFGSGTRLTVV.

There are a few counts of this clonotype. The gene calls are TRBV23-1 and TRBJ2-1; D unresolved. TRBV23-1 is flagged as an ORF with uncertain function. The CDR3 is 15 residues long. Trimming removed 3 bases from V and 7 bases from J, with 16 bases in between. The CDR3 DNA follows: TGCGCCAGCAGTCACCTCGATAGACTTGAAAATGAGCAGTTCTTC. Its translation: CASSHLDRLENEQFF.

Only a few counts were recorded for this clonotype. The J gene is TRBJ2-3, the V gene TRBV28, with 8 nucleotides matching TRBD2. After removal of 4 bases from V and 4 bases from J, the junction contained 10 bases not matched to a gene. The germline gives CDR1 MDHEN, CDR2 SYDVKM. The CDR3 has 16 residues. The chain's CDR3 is CASSSSGTRFSDTQYF. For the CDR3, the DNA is TGTGCCAGCAGTTCATCCGGGACTAGGTTTTCAGATACGCAGTATTTT.

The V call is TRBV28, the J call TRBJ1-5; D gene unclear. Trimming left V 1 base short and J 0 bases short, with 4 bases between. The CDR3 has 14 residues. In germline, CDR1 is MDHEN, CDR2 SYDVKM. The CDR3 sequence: CASSLSRSNQPQHF. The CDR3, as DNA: TGTGCCAGCAGTTTATCCCGTAGCAATCAGCCCCAGCATTTT.

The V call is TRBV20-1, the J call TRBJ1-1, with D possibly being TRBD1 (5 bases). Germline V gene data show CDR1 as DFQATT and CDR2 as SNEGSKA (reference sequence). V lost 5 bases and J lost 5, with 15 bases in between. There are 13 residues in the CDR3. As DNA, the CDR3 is TGCAGTGCTCAGGACACCCTGGGGACTGAAGCTTTCTTT. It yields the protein CSAQDTLGTEAFF.

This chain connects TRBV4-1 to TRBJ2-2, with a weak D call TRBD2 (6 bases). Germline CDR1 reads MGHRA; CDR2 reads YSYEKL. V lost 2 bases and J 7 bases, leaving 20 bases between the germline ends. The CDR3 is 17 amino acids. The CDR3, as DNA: TGCGCCAGCAGCCAAAGTGCGACAAGCGGGTTTGGCGGGGAGCTGTTTTTT. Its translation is CASSQSATSGFGGELFF.

DNA for the CDR3: TGCAGCGTCAGGGTTGCGGCCAACGTCCTGACTTTC. This encodes CSVRVAANVLTF. The chain combines TRBV29-1 with TRBJ2-6, with D maybe TRBD1 (5 bases). Germline V CDR1 and CDR2: SQVTM, ANQGSEA. Trimming took off 6 bases at V and 6 bases at J, with 9 bases between the two ends. The CDR3 runs 12 residues.

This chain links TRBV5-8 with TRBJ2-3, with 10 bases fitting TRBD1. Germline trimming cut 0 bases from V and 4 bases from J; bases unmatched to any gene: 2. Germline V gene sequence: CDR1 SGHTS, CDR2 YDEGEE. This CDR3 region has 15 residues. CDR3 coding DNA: TGTGCCAGCAGCTTGGATGGGACAGGGGCAGATACGCAGTATTTT. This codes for CASSLDGTGADTQYF.